This T cell receptor (beta chain) appears in the sequencing data of a study of cytomegalovirus exposure and HLA in healthy donors (dated by TCRdb to the late 2010s). Concerning the study at large: According to an earlier analysis of several hundred of the donors, about 179 million T cells yielded roughly 110 million unique TCR beta sequences and about 300 Gb of sequence data. Approximately 300 gigabases of sequencing data and roughly 90 million unique TCR sequences were included in an early release covering about 620 HLA-typed donors. The genetic ancestry cluster associated with self-reported Caucasian donors included approximately 85% of the roughly 390 genotyped donors. The study aimed to test whether cataloging public T cell receptors could reveal signatures of past pathogen exposure. The study profiled the T cell repertoires of more than 500 subjects by immunosequencing and related them to cytomegalovirus serostatus. A separate validation cohort of 90 to 150 different subjects was used in addition to the 666-subject first cohort. High-throughput TCR immunosequencing, statistical association of individual TCRs with disease status, and machine learning were combined to predict cytomegalovirus infection status. In a later analysis, previously published TCR beta repertoires from roughly 710 donors were re-analyzed and high-resolution HLA genotyping was added so that TCR occurrence patterns could be studied. Rather than using new phenotypic data, the later analysis identified candidate immune exposures from TCR beta sequences and from how often those sequences occurred across donors. In an earlier analysis of several hundred of the donors, high-throughput TCR beta sequencing was used to judge whether each TCR beta V gene segment behaved as functional or pseudogenic. Donor age, sex, ethnicity and CMV serostatus were compiled alongside the repertoire data. A later genetic analysis used genome-wide SNP genotypes for about 60% of the 666 donors, treating that subset as a discovery cohort. Every repertoire in the discovery cohort had been generated on one and the same sequencing platform. Class I and class II HLA loci were covered by the typing at four-digit resolution. The number of donors typed differed by locus, with roughly 629-640 for A, B, C, DRB1 and DQB1, over 500 for DQA1, 600 to 610 for DPA1, and around 450 for DPB1. Because of strong linkage in the cohort, a handful of DR-DQ haplotypes were treated as single units for association and clustering. Across some 400 genotyped donors of the cohort, an average of about 240,000 unique TCR beta nucleotide sequences per donor were sequenced, and approximately 17% of those sequences were non-productive. Broader findings and caveats from the paper: The authors suggested that the approach could potentially be extended to other disease states and immunological phenotypes. In a later analysis, several top co-occurrence clusters were reported to appear linked to parvovirus B19, influenza, CMV and Epstein-Barr virus. This cohort had only TCR beta chains sequenced, and the lack of alpha or paired-chain data limited which features could be detected. Some IMGT-functional V segments, including TRBV6-2 and TRBV6-3, could not be distinguished by the 87-base-pair reads and were therefore excluded. A cluster of highly shared sequence variants was judged likely to be a technical artifact of the sequencing pipeline. Because counts were too low, around 17 rarely observed V segments, including chromosome 9 orphons, were left out of the earlier analysis of roughly 600 of the donors. According to a later analysis, most CMV-associated TCR beta chains appeared to be HLA-restricted, and the HLA associations seemed to be driven largely by CMV exposure. A later genetic analysis associated a missense DCLRE1C variant with V-gene and J-gene trimming of TCR beta chains, and an independent cohort replicated the association. Strong co-occurrence of HLA alleles, especially DR and DQ, made assigning TCR associations to individual alleles difficult. Because HLA typing was unavailable for some donors at each locus, only the typed subset was used in association tests. Immune exposure information for the cohort was limited to CMV serostatus. While some public TCRs were present in many individuals, most TCR sequences turned up only very rarely across donors. The classifier was reported to diagnose cytomegalovirus status with high specificity and sensitivity in both the original cohort and the validation cohort. Compared with the approximately 710-donor mean, donors in an Asian-associated ancestry cluster had fewer N-insertions in productive TCRs, according to a later genetic analysis. In a later analysis, HLA-associated TCR beta chains showed more clonal expansion and lower generation probabilities than non-associated chains that were equally common. Linkage disequilibrium might explain the correlated functional status among segregating V segments, but an unknown experimental factor could not be ruled out. Specific HLA alleles were associated with over 15,000 TCR beta sequences at a false discovery rate of 0.05 in a later analysis. Sequencing depth was assumed to be roughly uniform across donors in the presence/absence analyses, though that assumption may not hold. An earlier analysis of around 540 of the donors showed that most TCR beta V segments appeared in productive rearrangements either about 87% or about 30% of the time, which broadly matched IMGT annotations. In vitro tests confirmed that three of the cytomegalovirus-associated TCR beta chains recognize cytomegalovirus antigens. In the study, 150 to 200 TCR beta chains were listed as associated with cytomegalovirus. A later analysis found that TCR association rates varied across HLA loci, with DRB1 alleles showing the most associated TCRs and HLA-C alleles the fewest. A further reported finding was that TCR beta sequences accurately predicted the HLA-A and HLA-B alleles for most subjects in the first cohort.

In total, roughly 670 healthy bone marrow donors made up the cohort. At the time of sampling, all cohort members were nominally healthy, though unrecorded immune exposures were likely present. The donor tested CMV seropositive and was one of the 289 seropositive cohort members. Every donor gave a peripheral blood sample, and the peripheral blood mononuclear cells from that sample were used for TCR beta sequencing. The Qiagen DNeasy Blood Extraction Kit was used to extract genomic DNA from the blood cell samples. The CDR3 has 17 amino acids, counting the end cysteine and phenylalanine. Only CDR3 DNA remains: 51 bases, in frame from the first base. Ends trimmed: V by 3 bases, J by 7 bases; bases unmatched to a gene: 16. The germline V gene (reference sequence) gives CDR1 as SGHAT and CDR2 as FQDESV. For this clone: The antigen this receptor binds is unknown. Per-base quality was not reported, and no clone a single base away is much larger than it.

The library was generated by the immunoSEQ multiplex PCR assay. For the multiplex PCR, a mixture combining 60 forward primers for TCR Vbeta segments and 13 reverse primers for TCR Jbeta segments was used. The CDR3 region of rearranged TCR beta genes was amplified from genomic DNA with a multiplex PCR assay. The amplified TCR beta libraries were sequenced on the Illumina HiSeq System as 87-base-pair reads. The paper's data handling went like this. Across the roughly 700 repertoires, a later analysis counted 78 million or so unique TCR beta chains, around 10 million of which were shared by at least two donors. Raw reads were error-corrected and collapsed into unique sequences with a nearest-neighbor algorithm that merged closely related sequences to remove PCR and sequencing errors. To assign V, D and J gene segments, CDR3 sequences were aligned to IMGT reference sequences. For a sequence to be retained, a match of at least six nucleotides was required to both a V gene segment and a J gene segment. Rearrangements were called productive when the CDR3 lacked stop codons and stayed in frame with V and J; all others were non-productive. CDR3 was defined according to IMGT convention as the region running from the second conserved V-encoded cysteine to the conserved J-encoded phenylalanine. In an earlier analysis of more than 550 of the donors, sequences lacking an unambiguous match to a single V gene segment were excluded. In an earlier analysis of approximately 590 of the donors, a V segment was called functional when productive rearrangements were above 56.7%, and segregating when the standard deviation between donors exceeded 5%. A statistical classification framework was built to diagnose cytomegalovirus status from the catalog of TCR beta chain sequences. V and J gene assignment, in a later analysis, came from comparing TCR nucleotide sequences with IMGT/GENE-DB human TR gene sequences. A later analysis assigned CDR3 sequences and most-parsimonious VDJ recombination scenarios with the TCRdist pipeline. In a later analysis, every TCR beta chain was defined by the combination of its CDR3 amino acid sequence and its V-gene family, and reads without a unique V-gene family were dropped. A later analysis removed roughly 590 highly shared, low-generation-probability nucleotide sequences to deal with suspected cross-contamination and a sequencing artifact. For each public chain, a later analysis derived a clonal expansion index from normalized ranks of inferred template counts within each repertoire. Generation probabilities in a later analysis came from a VDJ recombination model fitted to out-of-frame rearrangements, and those results were checked against IGoR. A later analysis scored TCR-TCR, TCR-HLA and TCR-CMV co-occurrence with hypergeometric tests, applying a repertoire-size bias correction to TCR pairs. To estimate false discovery rates, a later analysis permuted the HLA or CMV assignments 20 times. In a later analysis, co-occurring TCRs were grouped with DBSCAN, and TCRdist sequence similarity was added when clustering was performed within HLA-allele-positive subsets. Repertoires with fewer than 30,000 or more than 120,000 public chains, plus five repertoires with anomalous nucleotide sharing, were excluded from co-occurrence clustering. Held by TCRdb, this immuneACCESS table contains in-frame sequences only and omits some clones. Under half of the omission traces to an unresolved V gene where checked; the cause of the rest is unknown. The DNA was the basis for D and trimming; V, J and clone size are from that table. This sample has 150,000 to 200,000 clones in its table, and about 79% of those were observed once. The ten largest make up roughly 6% of the sample.

Recombination linked TRBV11-1 to TRBJ2-7; TRBD2 fits 9 bases in the junction. The clonotype was recovered from a man in his forties in good health and CMV-seropositive. The sample consisted of PBMCs. Here the CDR3 is given as CASSFRLAGSSWFEQYF. The DNA sequence is given as TGTGCCAGCAGCTTCAGGCTAGCGGGAAGCTCCTGGTTTGAGCAGTACTTC.